The entry that follows covers one T cell receptor (beta chain) sequence. In this sample, this clonotype turned up many times. The clone's antigen remains unknown. Nothing much larger sits one base from this clone, and base qualities are not available. Hyperthyroidism was considered stable if no progression to ophthalmopathy occurred within 18 months of follow-up. Patients with hyperthyroidism were aged 18 to 65 years, had been newly diagnosed, and had a disease duration of less than 2 months. Patients with other autoimmune diseases, uncontrolled infections, pregnancy or lactation were excluded from the study. Diagnosis was based on clinical symptoms, serum thyroxine, TRAb, thyroid ultrasound and orbital computed tomography. PBMCs were isolated from 10 ml of fresh peripheral blood by Ficoll-Paque density gradient centrifugation. Total RNA was extracted using Trizol reagent, and RNA quality was checked on an Agilent 2100 Bioanalyzer.

V is clipped by 0 bases and J by 6 bases, and the sequence between their germline boundaries is 15 bases long. Taken from cysteine to phenylalanine, the CDR3 has 16 residues. Solely the CDR3 DNA is kept, with 48 bases framed from the first base. CDR1 and CDR2 are drawn from the germline V gene (reference sequence): DFQATT, SNEGSKA. TCR beta CDR3 regions were amplified from RNA transcripts for repertoire sequencing. A first-round RT-PCR used HTBI primers with the Qiagen OneStep RT-PCR kit, followed by a second-round multiplex PCR, size selection and purification. Libraries were sequenced on an Illumina HiSeq2000 using paired-end 100 bp reads. The study's own analysis went as follows. SOAPnuke was used for read processing, and reads with adapters, uncalled bases, a mean Phred below 15, or no exact constant-primer or identifier match were discarded. High-quality paired reads were merged with COPE v1.2.5. Each unique nucleotide sequence was treated as a clonotype, and MiTCR v1.1 was used to align the clonotypes to the IMGT TRB V, D and J references. Analysis was restricted to V-J combinations with a frequency above 0.0001, which covered 98% to 99.2% of repertoires. A TCR clonal expansion and chaos score per V-J combination was defined as the ratio of F50 clonal expansion to chaos observed in the TCRdist matrix. Welch's t-statistics and random forest were used to reduce features to some 13 V-J combinations, which were fed into a naive Bayes classifier. The Morisita-Horn index was used to measure how similar the thyroid and blood repertoires were. The public reads were reprocessed in TCRdb via fastp at Q25 and MiXCR, keeping in-frame beta chains. For every CDR3 protein sequence, its rows merge into one entry that carries the most common genes and DNA. TCRdb, not the authors, supplied the V and J calls. The sample yields hundreds of thousands of distinct CDR3 sequences; 15% to 19% were counted once. The ten biggest clones cover 5.5% to 7% of the sample.

This entry comes from a study of Graves' ophthalmopathy and Graves' hyperthyroidism (dated by TCRdb to about 2018). Study-level background: Peripheral blood samples were taken at the time of initial diagnosis, before any treatment was given. For independent validation, a separate cohort was made up of fewer than 20 hyperthyroidism patients plus 17 patients who later progressed from hyperthyroidism to ophthalmopathy. The 100 discovery patients were divided at random into training and test sets in a 7:3 ratio. The study used signatures of the TCR beta repertoire to tell Graves' ophthalmopathy apart from Graves' hyperthyroidism and to predict which patients would progress to ophthalmopathy. In total, 135 blood samples were TCR-sequenced: some 43 ophthalmopathy, around 75 hyperthyroidism and 17 hyperthyroidism-to-ophthalmopathy patients. Following sampling, methimazole starting at 30 mg daily was administered to hyperthyroidism patients, and high-dose intravenous methylprednisolone was administered to ophthalmopathy patients. To explore V-J signatures that separate ophthalmopathy from hyperthyroidism, a discovery set of about a hundred patients was enrolled, consisting of 40 to 45 with ophthalmopathy and approximately 60 with stable hyperthyroidism. In roughly 6 hyperthyroidism patients, T-cell repertoires of thyroid tissue and blood were compared.

Overall results and qualifications from the work: In validation, the model predicted ophthalmopathy progression with about 70% sensitivity and less than 80% specificity; eleven to twelve predicted patients were CT-confirmed with GO in a median of approximately 6.2 months. No statistical method was used to predetermine the sample size, and group allocation was not hidden from the investigators. Ophthalmopathy was separated from stable hyperthyroidism by the 13-signature model with about 89% sensitivity and 81% to 83% specificity in cross-validation and with 80%/75% in the test set. Most expanded thyroid clonotypes with a frequency above 0.001 also appeared in blood, which suggests that blood repertoires may reflect the immune response in the thyroid.

Specimen: peripheral blood. The receptor chain draws on TRBV20-1 and TRBJ1-6; TRBD1 is a possible D gene, resting on 5 matching bases. This receptor was obtained from a woman aged 18-30 years with stable Graves' hyperthyroidism. Donor details come from another sample of the same person, matched by shared clones. Here is the DNA: TGCAGTGCTAGAGATGGTGGGGGTCTCGGTAATTCACCCCTCCACTTT. This translates into CSARDGGGLGNSPLHF.